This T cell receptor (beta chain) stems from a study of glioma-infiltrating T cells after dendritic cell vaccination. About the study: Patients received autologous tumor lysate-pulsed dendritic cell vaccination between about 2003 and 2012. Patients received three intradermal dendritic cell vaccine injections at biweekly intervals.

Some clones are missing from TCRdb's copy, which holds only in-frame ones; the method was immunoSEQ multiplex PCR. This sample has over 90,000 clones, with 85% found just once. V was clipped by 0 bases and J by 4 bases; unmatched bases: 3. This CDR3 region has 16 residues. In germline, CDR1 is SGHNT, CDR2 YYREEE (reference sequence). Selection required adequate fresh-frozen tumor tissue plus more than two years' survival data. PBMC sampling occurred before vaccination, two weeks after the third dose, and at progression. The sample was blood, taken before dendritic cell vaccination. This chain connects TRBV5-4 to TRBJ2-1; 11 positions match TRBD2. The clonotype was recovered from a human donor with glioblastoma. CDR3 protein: CASSLGSGGDYNEQFF. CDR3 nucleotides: TGTGCCAGCAGCTTGGGTAGCGGGGGGGATTACAATGAGCAGTTCTTC.